This TCR beta chain was found in a study of shared clonotypes between healthy human individuals. Study background: CD4 naive and CD4 memory each took three plates per donor, while CD8 naive took two and CD8 memory one.

Concerning this clone: Antigen specificity is unknown.

Study-level results: Unshared clonotypes carried lower generation probabilities than those common to all four donors.

The CDR3 sequence is 14 residues long. The V and J ends lost 4 bases and 4 bases, in that order; junction bases with no gene match: 6. Germline CDR1 SGHRS, CDR2 YFSETQ. The authors divided CD4+ cells into CD45RA+ naive and CD45RA-negative memory subsets. Sorted subsets were amplified in replicate PCRs using about 200 ng DNA, approximately 30,000 T cell genomes. Sequenced by immunoSEQ multiplex PCR; TCRdb stores in-frame clones only, minus some. The table records hundreds of thousands of clones, less than 85% of them present only once. The sample was memory CD4+ T cells sorted from blood. Subset meaning: CD45RA-negative fraction. The gene calls are TRBV5-1 and TRBJ1-1; 8 nucleotides match TRBD1. This TCR was recovered from a man in his thirties or forties in good health. Here the CDR3 DNA reads TGCGCCAGCAGCATAACAGGGGGGAGCACTGAAGCTTTCTTT. Translation: CASSITGGSTEAFF.